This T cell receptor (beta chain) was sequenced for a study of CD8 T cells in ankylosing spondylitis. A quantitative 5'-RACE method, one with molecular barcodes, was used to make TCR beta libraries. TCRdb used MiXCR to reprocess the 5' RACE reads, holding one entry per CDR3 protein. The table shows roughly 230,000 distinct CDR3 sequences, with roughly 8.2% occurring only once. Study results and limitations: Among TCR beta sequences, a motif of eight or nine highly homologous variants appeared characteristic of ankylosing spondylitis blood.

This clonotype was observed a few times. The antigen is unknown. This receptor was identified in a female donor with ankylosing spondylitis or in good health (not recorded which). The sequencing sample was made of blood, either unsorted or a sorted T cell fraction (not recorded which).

CDR3 region: CASSQVQGAKYEQYF. DNA for the CDR3: TGTGCCAGCAGCCAGGTGCAGGGGGCAAAGTACGAGCAGTACTTC. The genes are TRBV11-2 and TRBJ2-7, with 8 positions matching TRBD1. CDR1 is SGHAT and CDR2 is FQNNGV in the germline V gene. After removal of 5 bases from V and 4 bases from J, the junction contained 10 bases not matched to a gene. The CDR3 runs 15 residues.